The rows below give T cell receptor beta chains drawn from one sample of a study of vaccination effects on CD4 cells after COVID-19. What these receptors recognize is not known. The method was immunoSEQ multiplex PCR; TCRdb's version includes in-frame clones alone and lacks a portion of them. The table includes under 20,000 clones, approximately 74% detected once. This specimen consisted of CD4+ T cells from PBMCs cultured with SARS-CoV-2 spike peptides, obtained before COVID-19 vaccination. These receptors originate from a human donor who had a prior SARS-CoV-2 infection. Each CDR3 is given with its conserved first and last residue. Each record gives: V gene, D gene, clone size, J gene, CDR3 DNA, CDR3 protein. The D gene is left open where the match is weak. Clone sizes are given selectively: once, few, many, or a class where the clone is expanded.

TRBV6-2/TRBV6-3	TRBD2	NA	TRBJ2-1	TGTGCCAGCAGTACTCCGTCCAGCGGGAGCGATGAGCAGTTCTTC	CASSTPSSGSDEQFF
TRBV11-2	TRBD1	NA	TRBJ2-2	TGTGCCAGCAGCTTCAGGACAGGGATTACCGGGGAGCTGTTTTTT	CASSFRTGITGELFF
TRBV6-6	NA	NA	TRBJ1-6	TGTGCCAGCGCTGATAGGAACTCCTATAATTCACCCCTCCACTTT	CASADRNSYNSPLHF
TRBV24-1	NA	NA	TRBJ2-1	TGTGCCACCAGTGATTTGGGCAGGGGGGACAATGAGCAGTTCTTC	CATSDLGRGDNEQFF
TRBV5-6	NA	few	TRBJ2-2	TGTGCCAGCAGCTTGTTCGCCGGGGAGCTGTTTTTT	CASSLFAGELFF
TRBV2	NA	NA	TRBJ1-4	TGTGCCAGCAGCGCGGGACGAGTGAAAGAAAAACTGTTTTTT	CASSAGRVKEKLFF
TRBV5-1	NA	few	TRBJ2-3	TGCGCCAGCAGCTTTTCGGGGGCGGATACGCAGTATTTT	CASSFSGADTQYF
TRBV4-2	NA	NA	TRBJ2-7	TGTGCCAGCAGCCAAGGCGACGGCAGCGATGATTACGAGCAGTACTTC	CASSQGDGSDDYEQYF
TRBV5-5	TRBD1	NA	TRBJ1-2	TGTGCCAGCAGCTTGATTTCCGGGGACAGGGGTTATGGCTACACCTTC	CASSLISGDRGYGYTF
TRBV21-1	NA	NA	TRBJ2-7	TGTGCCAGCAGGAAAAGGGGGGACAGGGCACGGGGTAGCTCCTACGAGCAGTACTTC	CASRKRGDRARGSSYEQYF
TRBV7-2	NA	NA	TRBJ2-3	TGTGCCAGCAGCTTAGCGCCCAATACGCAGTATTTT	CASSLAPNTQYF
TRBV5-1	NA	NA	TRBJ2-7	TGCGCCAGCAGCTTCCTCGAAAGCTCCTACGAGCAGTACTTC	CASSFLESSYEQYF
TRBV29-1	NA	few	TRBJ1-1	TGCAGCGGCGGGCCCCCAGCGCCGGGGGCTGAAGCTTTCTTT	CSGGPPAPGAEAFF
TRBV14	NA	few	TRBJ2-7	TGTGCCAGCAGCCAATCGGGGGCATTACGGCAGTACTTC	CASSQSGALRQYF
TRBV9	TRBD1	NA	TRBJ1-1	TGTGCCAGCAGCGGAACAGGGGGCACTGAAGCTTTCTTT	CASSGTGGTEAFF
TRBV4-1	TRBD1	NA	TRBJ2-7	TGCGCCAGCAGCCACGGGACAGGGGGCACCTACGAGCAGTACTTC	CASSHGTGGTYEQYF
TRBV7-9	NA	medium-sized	TRBJ2-5	TGTGCCAGCAGCTTAGGATCGGCCCAGTACTTC	CASSLGSAQYF
TRBV27	NA	NA	TRBJ2-7	TGTGCCAGCAGTTTAACCCTCCGAGGGGGATTGAGGGGCTCCTACGAGCAGTACTTC	CASSLTLRGGLRGSYEQYF
TRBV5-1	NA	few	TRBJ1-4	TGCGCCAGCAGCTTGAAAATCCCGGGACAAGGGAATGAAAAACTGTTTTTT	CASSLKIPGQGNEKLFF
TRBV4-1	TRBD1	few	TRBJ1-4	TGCGCCAGCAGCCAGGCGACCGGGACAGCTAATGAAAAACTGTTTTTT	CASSQATGTANEKLFF
TRBV7-2	TRBD2	NA	TRBJ2-7	TGTGCCAGCACCTCGGGACTAGCGGGGATCCACGAGCAGTACTTC	CASTSGLAGIHEQYF
TRBV4-3	TRBD1	NA	TRBJ2-2	TGCGCCAGCAGCCAACTTGCGGGGACAGGGAACACCGGGGAGCTGTTTTTT	CASSQLAGTGNTGELFF
TRBV25-1	NA	NA	TRBJ2-2	TGTGCCAGCAAGGGGGTTACCGGGGAGCTGTTTTTT	CASKGVTGELFF
TRBV11-3	NA	NA	TRBJ2-7	TGTGCCAGCAGCTTAAGAGGGGATTACGAGCAGTACTTC	CASSLRGDYEQYF
TRBV18	TRBD2	NA	TRBJ2-1	TGTGCCAGCTCACGGCCGGGACTAGCGAGCTCCTACAATGAGCAGTTCTTC	CASSRPGLASSYNEQFF
TRBV6-6	NA	few	TRBJ1-5	TGTGCCAGCAGCTCAGGTTCCGGGCAGCCCCAGCATTTT	CASSSGSGQPQHF
TRBV9	TRBD2	NA	TRBJ2-1	TGTGCCAGCAGCGAGAGCGGGGGGACATACAATGAGCAGTTCTTC	CASSESGGTYNEQFF
TRBV12-5	TRBD2	once	TRBJ2-3	TGTGCTAGTGGTTTGATAACCCGAGGACTAGCGGGGGGGCCGCGCACAGATACGCAGTATTTT	CASGLITRGLAGGPRTDTQYF
TRBV7-2	NA	few	TRBJ1-1	TGTGCCAGCAGCTTACGGCTTTTATCTGAAGCTTTCTTT	CASSLRLLSEAFF
TRBV7-9	NA	NA	TRBJ1-5	TGTGCCAGCAGACGGGACATCAATCAGCCCCAGCATTTT	CASRRDINQPQHF
TRBV5-4	NA	once	TRBJ2-1	TGTGCCAGCAGCTGGGCTGCAGGGGCCAATGAGCAGTTCTTC	CASSWAAGANEQFF
TRBV5-5	TRBD1	NA	TRBJ1-1	TGTGCCAGCAGATGGGACAGGGCTACTGAAGCTTTCTTT	CASRWDRATEAFF
TRBV10-3	TRBD2	NA	TRBJ2-3	TGTGCCAACGGGGGCGGGGGGGACACAGATACGCAGTATTTT	CANGGGGDTDTQYF
TRBV29-1	TRBD1	NA	TRBJ2-5	TGCAGCGCCAAAGACAGGGGGAGAGAGACCCAGTACTTC	CSAKDRGRETQYF
TRBV3-1/TRBV3-2	TRBD2	NA	TRBJ2-5	TGTGCCAGCAGCCCAGGGCGGGGGGGCTTTTTAGAGACCCAGTACTTC	CASSPGRGGFLETQYF
TRBV3-1/TRBV3-2	NA	few	TRBJ2-7	TGTGCCAGCAAGCAAGGGGCCTTATCCTACGAGCAGTACTTC	CASKQGALSYEQYF